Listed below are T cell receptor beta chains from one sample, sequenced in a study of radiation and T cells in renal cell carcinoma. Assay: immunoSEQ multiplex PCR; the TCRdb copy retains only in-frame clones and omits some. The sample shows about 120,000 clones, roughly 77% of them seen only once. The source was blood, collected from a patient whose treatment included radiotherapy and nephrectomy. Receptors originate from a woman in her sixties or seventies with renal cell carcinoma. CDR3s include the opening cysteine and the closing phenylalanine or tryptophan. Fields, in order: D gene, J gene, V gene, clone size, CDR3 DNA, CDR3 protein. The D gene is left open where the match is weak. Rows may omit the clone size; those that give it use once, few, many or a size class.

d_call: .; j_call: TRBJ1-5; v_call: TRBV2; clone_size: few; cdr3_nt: TGTGCCAGCAGTGGACAGCGGGATCAGCCCCAGCATTTT; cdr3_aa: CASSGQRDQPQHF
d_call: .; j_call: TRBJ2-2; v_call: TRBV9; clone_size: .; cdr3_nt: TGTGCCAGCAGCGTAGCCACCGGGGAGCTGTTTTTT; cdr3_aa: CASSVATGELFF
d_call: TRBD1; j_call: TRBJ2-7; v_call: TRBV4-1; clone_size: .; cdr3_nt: TGCGCCAGCAGCCAGCTACAGGGGTTGCGGGAGCAGTACTTC; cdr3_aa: CASSQLQGLREQYF
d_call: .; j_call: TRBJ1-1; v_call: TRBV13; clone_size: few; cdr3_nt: TGTGCCAGCAGCTTAGCGTCCTTCAGACAAATGAACACTGAAGCTTTCTTT; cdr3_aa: CASSLASFRQMNTEAFF
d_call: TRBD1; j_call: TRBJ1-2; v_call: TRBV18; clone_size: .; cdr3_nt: TGTGCCAGCTCACCACTAGACGGACAGGATGGCTACACCTTC; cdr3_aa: CASSPLDGQDGYTF
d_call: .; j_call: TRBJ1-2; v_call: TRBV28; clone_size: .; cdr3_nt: TGTGCCAGCAGTTCACCCCTCGGAGGGCTAAACTATGGCTACACCTTC; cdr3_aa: CASSSPLGGLNYGYTF
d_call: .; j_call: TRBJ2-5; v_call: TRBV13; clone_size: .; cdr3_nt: TGTGCCAGCAGCCCGCGCGACCTGAGGGAGACCCAGTACTTC; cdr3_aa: CASSPRDLRETQYF
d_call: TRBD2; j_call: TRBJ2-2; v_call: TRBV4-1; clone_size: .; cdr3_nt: TGCGCCAGCAGCCAAGCCGGGGGGGCCACCGGGGAGCTGTTTTTT; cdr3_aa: CASSQAGGATGELFF
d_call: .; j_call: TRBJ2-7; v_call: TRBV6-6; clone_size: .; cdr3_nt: TGTGCCAGCAGTTCCCGGCAGGGCCACACCTACGAGCAGTACTTC; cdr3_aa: CASSSRQGHTYEQYF
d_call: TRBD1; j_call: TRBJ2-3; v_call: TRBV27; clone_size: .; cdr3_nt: TGTGCCAGCAGTTTATCCCCGGGACAGCGCACAGATACGCAGTATTTT; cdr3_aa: CASSLSPGQRTDTQYF
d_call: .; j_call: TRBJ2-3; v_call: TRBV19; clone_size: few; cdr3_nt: TGTGCCAGTAGTAGCAACCAGGATACGCAGTATTTT; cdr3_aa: CASSSNQDTQYF
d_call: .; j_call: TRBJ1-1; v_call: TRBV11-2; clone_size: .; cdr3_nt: TGTGCCAGCAGCTTAAGGGGGAACACTGAAGCTTTCTTT; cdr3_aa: CASSLRGNTEAFF
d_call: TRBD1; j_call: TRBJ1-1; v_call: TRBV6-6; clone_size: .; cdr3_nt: TGTGCCAGCAGTCCCGGACAGGGGGCGAGCACTGAAGCTTTCTTT; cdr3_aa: CASSPGQGASTEAFF
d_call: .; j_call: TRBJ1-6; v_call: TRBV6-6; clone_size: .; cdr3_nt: TGTGCCAGCCTCCCTTTCTCGCCAGCATCTTCACCCCTCCACTTT; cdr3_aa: CASLPFSPASSPLHF
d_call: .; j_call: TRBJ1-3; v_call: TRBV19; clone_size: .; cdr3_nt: TGTGCCAGTAGTCCTAACAGGATATTTGGAAACACCATATATTTT; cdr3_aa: CASSPNRIFGNTIYF
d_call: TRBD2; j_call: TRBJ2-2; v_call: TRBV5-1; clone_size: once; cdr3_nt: TGCGCCAGCAGCGATTGGATGAGACTAGCGGGATCCGGGGAGCTGTTTTTT; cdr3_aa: CASSDWMRLAGSGELFF
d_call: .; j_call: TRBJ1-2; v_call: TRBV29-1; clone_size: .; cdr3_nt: TGCAGCGTTGACAAAACTAACTATGGCTACACCTTC; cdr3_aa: CSVDKTNYGYTF